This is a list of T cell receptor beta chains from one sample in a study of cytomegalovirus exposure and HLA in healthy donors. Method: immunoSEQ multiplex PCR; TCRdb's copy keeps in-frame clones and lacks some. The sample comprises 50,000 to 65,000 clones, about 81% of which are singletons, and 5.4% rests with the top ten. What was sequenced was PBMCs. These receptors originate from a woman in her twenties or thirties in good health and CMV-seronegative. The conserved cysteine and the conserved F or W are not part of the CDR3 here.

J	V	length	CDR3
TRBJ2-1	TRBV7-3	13	ASSLGLAGGNEQF
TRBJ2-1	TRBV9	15	ASSAGTSGRRYNEQF
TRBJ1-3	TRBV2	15	ASRFTAGGISGNTIY
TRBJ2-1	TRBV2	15	ASSEWAGAPSYNEQF
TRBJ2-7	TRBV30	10	AWSVGSYEQY
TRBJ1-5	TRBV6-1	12	ASSGIRGIQPQH
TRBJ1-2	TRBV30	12	AWSPAILNYGYT
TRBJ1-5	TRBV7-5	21	ARSARPGQGPPSRAYSDQPQH
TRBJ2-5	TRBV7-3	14	ASSLGQGGYQETQY
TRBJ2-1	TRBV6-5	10	ASSPLAGEQF
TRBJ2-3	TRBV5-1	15	ASSLFGGAWSTDTQY
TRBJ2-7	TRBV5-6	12	ASSFVGQLYEQY